The T cell receptor (beta chain) under discussion was sequenced for a study of cytomegalovirus exposure and HLA in healthy donors. Study observations and caveats: Another analysis was done later, and it associated roughly 15,000 TCR beta sequences with HLA alleles at 0.05 false discovery rate. Overall, approximately 180 TCR beta chains were annotated as cytomegalovirus-associated. Links to common viral pathogens appeared, in a later analysis, for several of the most significant clusters.

Donors likely had unrecorded immune exposures despite being nominally healthy when sampled. Amplification used 60 Vbeta primers and 13 Jbeta primers. TCRdb keeps only in-frame clones here, not all; method: immunoSEQ multiplex PCR. Its listing shows about 160,000 clones. As for this clone: Its specificity is unknown.

Germline V gives CDR1 SGHNT, CDR2 YENEEA. The CDR3 runs 14 residues. Trimming removed 5 bases from V and 1 base from J, with 9 bases in between. This TCR was recovered from a woman aged 55-69 years in good health and CMV-seronegative. Source material: PBMCs. The chain uses TRBV11-3 and TRBJ2-1, with D possibly TRBD1 on 6 matching bases. In DNA, the CDR3 is TGTGCCAGCAGCCGTGACAGGTCCTACAATGAGCAGTTCTTC. This encodes CASSRDRSYNEQFF. Using reference TRBV11-3 and TRBJ2-1 for the parts outside the CDR3, the full variable domain is EAGVVQSPRYKIIEKKQPVAFWCNPISGHNTLYWYLQNLGQGPELLIRYENEEAVDDSQLPKDRFSAERLKGVDSTLKIQPAELGDSAVYLCASSRDRSYNEQFFGPGTRLTVL.